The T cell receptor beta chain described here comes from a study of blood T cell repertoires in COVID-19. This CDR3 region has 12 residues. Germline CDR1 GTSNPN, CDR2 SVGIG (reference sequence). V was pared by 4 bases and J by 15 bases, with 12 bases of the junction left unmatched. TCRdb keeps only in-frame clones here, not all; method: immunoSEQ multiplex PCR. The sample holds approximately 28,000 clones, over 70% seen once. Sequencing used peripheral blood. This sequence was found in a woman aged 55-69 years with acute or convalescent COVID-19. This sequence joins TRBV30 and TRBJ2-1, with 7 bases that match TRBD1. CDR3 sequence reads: CAWMPRQGKWFF. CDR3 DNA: TGTGCCTGGATGCCCCGACAGGGTAAATGGTTCTTC. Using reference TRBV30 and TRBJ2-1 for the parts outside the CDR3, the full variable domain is SQTIHQWPATLVQPVGSPLSLECTVEGTSNPNLYWYRQAAGRGLQLLFYSVGIGQISSEVPQNLSASRPQDRQFILSSKKLLLSDSGFYLCAWMPRQGKWFFGPGTRLTVL.